The clone carrying this T cell receptor beta chain was seen only a few times. The antigen remains undetermined. This specimen belongs to a study of T-cell reconstitution after alpha-beta-depleted transplantation in children. Study observations and caveats: At around two months after transplant, the alpha-beta T cells were reportedly derived from several hundred expanded clones that came from non-depleted graft cells. Diversity and T-cell counts at one year after transplant derived mostly from new T cells.

A TCRbeta library incorporating unique molecular identifiers was prepared. Via MiXCR, TCRdb re-called the PCR reads, giving one row per CDR3 protein. Of hundreds of thousands of distinct CDR3 sequences in the sample, approximately 17% are singletons; the top ten hold 43%. There are 12 residues in the CDR3. After removal of 6 bases from V and 3 bases from J, the junction contained 1 base not matched to a gene. Germline CDR1 DFQATT, CDR2 SNEGSKA (reference sequence). This TCR came from a male patient aged 2-10 years who had a stem cell transplant for acute lymphoblastic leukemia, so the T cells may come from the graft donor. Sample: PBMCs, mostly from graft donor cells, taken 360 days after TCRalphabeta/CD19-depleted stem cell transplant. This chain uses TRBV20-1 with TRBJ2-3, with TRBD2 matching over 9 bases. The CDR3 bases are TGCAGTGCGGGACTAGCAACAGATACGCAGTATTTT. This gives the protein CSAGLATDTQYF.